The 11 T cell receptor beta chains in this list originate from one sample, sequenced in a study of T cell responses to AZD1222 COVID-19 vaccine. This table comes from immunoSEQ multiplex PCR, and its TCRdb copy is limited to in-frame clones, with some not included. This sample has 50,000 to 65,000 clones, with roughly four fifths found just once. The sample was peripheral blood, taken 28 days after the second AZD1222 dose. The receptors were gathered from an adult who received the AZD1222 COVID-19 vaccine.

This clone was counted only a few times. This chain links TRBV7-3 with TRBJ2-1; TRBD2 aligns across 9 bases. V lost 4 bases and J lost 4; bases outside the gene matches: 5. The CDR3 runs to 15 residues. Germline CDR1 and CDR2: SGHTA and FQGTGA. This CDR3 is CASSSGLALYNEQFF. For the CDR3, the DNA is TGTGCCAGCAGCTCCGGACTAGCGCTTTACAATGAGCAGTTCTTC.

The CDR3 loop reads CASSFRMGQGEDTQYF. The CDR3 DNA is TGCGCCAGCAGCTTCCGGATGGGACAGGGGGAAGATACGCAGTATTTT. The genes are TRBV4-1 and TRBJ2-3; 11 positions agree with TRBD1. V shed 5 bases, J shed 5 bases, and the junction held 9 bases outside the gene matches. The CDR3 length is 16 residues. CDR1 is MGHRA, CDR2 YSYEKL, per germline.

The CDR3 DNA follows: TGTGCCAGCAGTTACTCGGGGGCGGTGGCCGGAAACACCATATATTTT. This encodes CASSYSGAVAGNTIYF. The chain employs TRBV6-5 and TRBJ1-3; TRBD1 is a possible D gene (6 bases). V was shortened by 0 bases and J by 4 bases, with 13 bases between the two germline ends. Per the germline V gene, CDR1 is MNHEY and CDR2 is SVGAGI. CDR3 length: 16 amino acids.

The gene calls are TRBV27 and TRBJ2-1; the D gene is possibly TRBD1 (6 bases). Between the trimmed V and J ends, which lost 4 bases and 9 bases, there was a span of 13 bases. Per the germline V gene, CDR1 is MNHEY and CDR2 is SMNVEV (reference sequence). The CDR3 extends over 13 amino acids. The CDR3 region is CASSSSGTSEQFF. CDR3 nucleotides: TGTGCCAGCAGTTCTTCCGGGACAAGTGAGCAGTTCTTC.

This clone was picked up a small number of times. This chain joins TRBV12-3 or TRBV12-4 and TRBJ1-2, with D possibly TRBD1 on 5 matching bases. V lost 11 bases and J 13 bases, leaving 14 bases between the germline ends. This CDR3 contains 9 residues. The CDR3 DNA reads TGTGCCGACGGGGGTCTCGCCACCTTC. As protein: CADGGLATF.

The V call is TRBV30, the J call TRBJ2-5, with TRBD2 matching 9 bases. Per germline, CDR1 GTSNPN and CDR2 SVGIG (reference sequence). The CDR3 spans 16 residues. V shed 3 bases and J 4 bases; nucleotides not matched to a gene: 12. CDR3 residues: CAWRQPGLALVETQYF. The CDR3 DNA reads TGTGCCTGGAGACAGCCGGGACTAGCTCTGGTAGAGACCCAGTACTTC.

The V and J genes are TRBV5-4 and TRBJ2-4, with 10 bases aligning to TRBD2. The germline V gene has CDR1 SGHNT and CDR2 YYREEE (reference sequence). Trimming removed 4 bases from V and 3 bases from J; junction bases left unmatched: 10. This CDR3 spans 17 amino acids. Here the CDR3 reads CASSMSGRGLGKNIQYF. The CDR3 DNA sequence: TGTGCCAGCAGCATGAGCGGGAGGGGTCTTGGCAAAAACATTCAGTACTTC.

The chain recombines TRBV5-1 with TRBJ1-1, with D possibly being TRBD1 (5 bases). Between the trimmed V and J ends, which lost 4 bases and 0 bases, there was a span of 13 bases. Germline assignment: CDR1 SGHRS and CDR2 YFSETQ. The CDR3 is 15 amino acids. CDR3 DNA sequence: TGCGCCAGCAGCCCAGGGACGTTCATGAACACTGAAGCTTTCTTT. Its translation: CASSPGTFMNTEAFF.

The chain has TRBV7-9 and TRBJ2-1, with 9 nucleotides matching TRBD2. Germline CDR1 reads SEHNR; CDR2 reads FQNEAQ (reference sequence). V lost 1 base and J lost 1; bases outside the gene matches: 5. The CDR3 loop spans 17 amino acids. The chain's CDR3 is CASSLGGLALSYNEQFF. CDR3 nucleotide sequence: TGTGCCAGCAGCTTAGGGGGACTAGCTTTGTCCTACAATGAGCAGTTCTTC.

A few counts support this clone. The V gene is TRBV5-8, the J gene TRBJ2-7, with 7 bases lining up with TRBD1. The CDR3 totals 15 residues. CDR1 is SGHTS and CDR2 is YDEGEE in the germline V gene. Trimming at V came to 5 bases and at J to 2 bases, leaving 10 bases not matched to a gene. The CDR3 sequence is CASRPGGQDPYEQYF. For the CDR3, the DNA is TGTGCCAGCAGACCAGGCGGACAGGACCCCTACGAGCAGTACTTC.

This chain joins TRBV5-1 and TRBJ1-1; perhaps TRBD1 as D (6 bases). The CDR3 is 12 residues long. Trimming cost V 0 bases and J 7 bases, with 7 bases left between them. Germline loops: CDR1 SGHRS, CDR2 YFSETQ. DNA for the CDR3: TGCGCCAGCAGCTTGGGGGACAATGAAGCTTTCTTT. This gives the protein CASSLGDNEAFF.